Listed below are T cell receptor beta chains from one sample, sequenced in a study of cytomegalovirus exposure and HLA in healthy donors. Here immunoSEQ multiplex PCR was the method, and the copy in TCRdb shows in-frame clones only, minus some. The profile covers over 65,000 clones, with approximately 78% appearing a single time and 9.7% taken by the ten largest. Input material: PBMCs. Receptor source: a man between 35 and 55 years old in good health and CMV-seronegative. Each CDR3 is given with its conserved first and last residue. The D gene is left open where the match is weak. Rows give clone size only sometimes, using once, few, many, or a class for an expanded clone.

>TRBD2|TRBV29-1|-|TRBJ2-5
TGCAGCGTTAAAAGGCCCATTGGGGCAGGGACTAGCGGGAGCTCTGAGACCCAGTACTTC
CSVKRPIGAGTSGSSETQYF
>TRBD1|TRBV27|once|TRBJ2-7
TGTGCCAGCAGTTTATCCCCGACAGGGACCTACGAGCAGTACTTC
CASSLSPTGTYEQYF
>-|TRBV5-6|few|TRBJ1-1
TGTGCCAGCAGCTTGGGGACAATGAACACTGAAGCTTTCTTT
CASSLGTMNTEAFF
>-|TRBV5-6|once|TRBJ2-5
TGTGCCAGCAGCTTGAAGGGGTCGGGAGAGACCCAGTACTTC
CASSLKGSGETQYF
>-|TRBV12-5|-|TRBJ2-4
TGTGCTAGCGCTACAGGGAACCCAAACATTCAGTACTTC
CASATGNPNIQYF
>TRBD2|TRBV25-1|-|TRBJ2-3
TGTGCCAGCAGTGGGACTAGCGTCACAGATACGCAGTATTTT
CASSGTSVTDTQYF
>-|TRBV6-1|-|TRBJ1-5
TGTGCCAGCAATGATCGGGTCAATCAGCCCCAGCATTTT
CASNDRVNQPQHF
>-|TRBV25-1|-|TRBJ1-2
TGTGCCAGCAGTGACATTCAGGGTCGTGGTGGCTACACCTTC
CASSDIQGRGGYTF
>TRBD1|TRBV18|-|TRBJ2-3
TGTGCCAGCTTGACAGGGATCACAGATACGCAGTATTTT
CASLTGITDTQYF
>-|TRBV4-1|-|TRBJ2-7
TGCGCCAGCAGCCAAGTAAAGGGGTGGGAGCAGTACTTC
CASSQVKGWEQYF